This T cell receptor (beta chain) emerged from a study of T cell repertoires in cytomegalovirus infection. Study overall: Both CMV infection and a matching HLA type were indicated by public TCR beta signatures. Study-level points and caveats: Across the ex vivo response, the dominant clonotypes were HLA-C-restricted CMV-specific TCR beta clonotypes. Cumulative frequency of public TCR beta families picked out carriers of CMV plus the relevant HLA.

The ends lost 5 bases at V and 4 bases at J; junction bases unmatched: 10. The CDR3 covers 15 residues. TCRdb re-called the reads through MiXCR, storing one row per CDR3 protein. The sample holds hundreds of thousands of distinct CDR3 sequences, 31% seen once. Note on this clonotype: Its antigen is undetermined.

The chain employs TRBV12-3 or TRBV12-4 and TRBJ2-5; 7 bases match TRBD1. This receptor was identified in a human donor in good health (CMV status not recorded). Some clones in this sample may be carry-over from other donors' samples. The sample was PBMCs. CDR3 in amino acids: CASSGETGISETQYF. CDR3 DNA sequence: TGTGCCAGCAGTGGGGAGACAGGGATCTCAGAGACCCAGTACTTC.